The clone carrying this T cell receptor (beta chain) has more than one count but fewer than ten. Its antigen is undetermined. The data were taken from a study of cytomegalovirus exposure and HLA in healthy donors. At the time of sampling, donors were nominally healthy, though unrecorded immune exposures were likely. V lost 5 bases, J lost 1 base, and 15 bases lay in between. Per the germline V gene, CDR1 is SGHVS and CDR2 is FNYEAQ. CDR3 size: 15 residues. 60 Vbeta and 13 Jbeta primers were used in PCR. Using immunoSEQ multiplex PCR, the repertoire was profiled, and TCRdb retains in-frame clones only, with some absent. This table has under 200,000 clones, about three quarters appearing once. Findings and caveats of the study: Across HLA loci, a later analysis found differing TCR association rates, with DRB1 most and HLA-C fewest. HLA allele associations emerged for about 18,000 TCR beta sequences in a later analysis, at 0.05 false discovery rate.

What was sequenced was PBMCs. The chain combines TRBV7-6 with TRBJ2-7; D is perhaps TRBD2 (7 bases). The origin of this receptor is a woman in her thirties or forties in good health and CMV-seronegative. CDR3 in DNA: TGTGCCAGCAGCGGGGGCGGGGGCCCTTCCTACGAGCAGTACTTC. Its protein is CASSGGGGPSYEQYF.